Listed here are 2 T cell receptor beta chains from one sample, sequenced in a study of response to subunit inactivated influenza vaccine. TCRdb reprocessed the RT-PCR reads via MiXCR and lists one record per CDR3 protein. Here the sample spans 600,000 to 850,000 distinct CDR3 sequences, 14% being singletons. This material consisted of PBMCs from blood, taken about 14 days before vaccination. These TCRs come from a middle-aged man who received an inactivated influenza vaccine.

The chain recombines TRBV10-3 with TRBJ1-2, with 7 bases that match TRBD1. V gave up 4 bases and J gave up 2 bases; unmatched junction bases: 4. CDR1 is ENHRY and CDR2 is SYGVKD in the germline V gene. CDR3 length equals 14 residues. CDR3 protein: CAISASDRNYGYTF. In DNA, the CDR3 is TGTGCCATCAGTGCCTCGGACAGGAACTATGGCTACACCTTC.

The chain combines TRBV5-1 with TRBJ2-7; weak D call: TRBD2 (6 bases). Per the germline V gene, CDR1 is SGHRS and CDR2 is YFSETQ. CDR3 length equals 13 residues. Deletions cut 9 bases from V and 0 bases from J, with 13 bases between. The CDR3 spells CATRGESSYEQYF. CDR3 DNA: TGCGCCACCCGCGGGGAGAGCTCCTACGAGCAGTACTTC.